The clone carrying this T cell receptor (beta chain) was recorded a few times. Its specificity is unknown. The record originates from a study of T-cell reconstitution after alpha-beta-depleted transplantation in children. Notes on the study in general: Hyperexpanded clones declined; after one year, newly produced T cells mostly supplied diversity. Reportedly, roughly two months post-transplant, alpha-beta T cells arose from several hundred expanded graft clones.

Molecular barcoding with unique molecular identifiers was used for the TCRbeta library. TCRdb ran MiXCR on the PCR reads and lists one entry per CDR3 protein. Of approximately 520,000 distinct CDR3 sequences listed, 10% to 12% are singletons. This CDR3 comprises 13 residues. With 4 bases removed from V and 4 bases from J, the gap between germline ends came to 8 bases. CDR1 and CDR2 (germline): KGHDR, SFDVKD. This rearrangement joins TRBV24-1 to TRBJ2-3, with D hard to call. The receptor's source is a female patient aged 2-9 years who had a stem cell transplant for aplastic anemia, so the T cells may come from the graft donor. The source was PBMCs, mostly from graft donor cells, collected 180 days after TCRalphabeta/CD19-depleted stem cell transplant. CDR3 residues: CATSEPQPDTQYF. CDR3 DNA: TGTGCCACCAGTGAACCTCAGCCAGATACGCAGTATTTT.